Shown below are 8 T cell receptor beta chains from a single sample sequenced in a study of blood T cell repertoires in COVID-19. Data came from immunoSEQ multiplex PCR; TCRdb stores just in-frame clones and leaves some out. The sample holds around 250,000 clones, 91% seen once. The sequenced sample was PBMCs or T cells enriched from blood (not recorded which). The receptor set was obtained from a human donor in a cohort exposed to, infected with or recovered from COVID-19 (not recorded which). The donor label of this sample is uncertain.

The V and J genes are TRBV4-1 and TRBJ2-7; maybe TRBD2 (7 bases). In germline, CDR1 is MGHRA, CDR2 YSYEKL. The CDR3 runs 14 residues. V was trimmed by 3 bases and J by 7 bases, leaving 16 bases between them. The CDR3 loop reads CASSQSGTSGEQYF. The CDR3 nucleotides are TGCGCCAGCAGCCAGAGCGGGACATCGGGGGAGCAGTACTTC.

The chain is built from TRBV9 and TRBJ2-2; D possibly corresponds to TRBD1 (5 bases). Germline V gene data show CDR1 as SGDLS and CDR2 as YYNGEE. V was pared by 4 bases and J by 6 bases, with 22 bases between. CDR3 size: 17 residues. The CDR3 sequence: CASSPRGRAFIPGELFF. CDR3 nucleotides: TGTGCCAGCAGCCCCCGCGGCAGGGCCTTTATTCCCGGGGAGCTGTTTTTT.

This chain joins TRBV11-3 and TRBJ1-5; unclear D gene. Trimming removed 2 bases at V and 0 bases at J, with 8 bases between. In germline, CDR1 is SGHNT, CDR2 YENEEA. The CDR3 consists of 15 residues. CDR3 coding DNA: TGTGCCAGCAGCTTACGTGAGTTTAGCAATCAGCCCCAGCATTTT. Amino acids: CASSLREFSNQPQHF.

The chain recombines TRBV15 with TRBJ2-5, with 9 nucleotides matching TRBD2. The CDR3 consists of 16 residues. The J segment lost 6 bases and the V segment lost 5 bases, leaving 13 bases of the junction unmatched. Germline V lookup: CDR1 LNHNV, CDR2 YYDKDF (reference sequence). CDR3 DNA sequence: TGTGCCACCAGCCCAATAAGGCCTAGCGGGGAAAAGACCCAGTACTTC. Translated: CATSPIRPSGEKTQYF.

The V and J genes are TRBV7-9 and TRBJ2-5; TRBD1 matches at 7 bases. Germline CDR1 reads SEHNR; CDR2 reads FQNEAQ (reference sequence). Germline trimming cut 6 bases from V and 2 bases from J; bases unmatched to any gene: 6. This CDR3 has 14 residues. CDR3 sequence reads: CASRRDSAQETQYF. The CDR3 DNA follows: TGTGCCAGCAGACGGGACAGCGCGCAAGAGACCCAGTACTTC.

The V and J genes are TRBV5-4 and TRBJ2-7; 10 positions match TRBD1. Per the germline V gene, CDR1 is SGHNT and CDR2 is YYREEE (reference sequence). The CDR3 extends over 20 amino acids. With V trimmed by 1 base and J by 3 bases, 19 bases remained unmatched. In nucleotides, the CDR3 is TGTGCCAGCAGCTTGTTTTCCGCCTTCGAGGACAGGGGGAGCGGCTACGAGCAGTACTTC. It specifies CASSLFSAFEDRGSGYEQYF.

CDR3 DNA: TGTGCCTGGAGTCACTCGGGTTTAACTGAAGCTTTCTTT. The encoded protein is CAWSHSGLTEAFF. The chain recombines TRBV30 with TRBJ1-1, with unresolved D. Germline V gene sequence: CDR1 GTSNPN, CDR2 SVGIG (reference sequence). This CDR3 has 13 residues. V lost 2 bases and J 5 bases, leaving 12 bases between the germline ends. The full variable domain, rest sourced from reference TRBV30 and TRBJ1-1, is SQTIHQWPATLVQPVGSPLSLECTVEGTSNPNLYWYRQAAGRGLQLLFYSVGIGQISSEVPQNLSASRPQDRQFILSSKKLLLSDSGFYLCAWSHSGLTEAFFGQGTRLTVV.

V and J are TRBV4-1 and TRBJ1-6, with D perhaps TRBD1 (5 bases). CDR3 length: 16 residues. The germline CDR1 and CDR2 sequences are MGHRA and YSYEKL. Between the trimmed V and J ends, which lost 0 bases and 8 bases, there was a span of 14 bases. This CDR3 reads CASSQEGAVGDSPLHF. The CDR3 nucleotides are TGCGCCAGCAGCCAAGAAGGGGCTGTCGGTGATTCACCCCTCCACTTT.